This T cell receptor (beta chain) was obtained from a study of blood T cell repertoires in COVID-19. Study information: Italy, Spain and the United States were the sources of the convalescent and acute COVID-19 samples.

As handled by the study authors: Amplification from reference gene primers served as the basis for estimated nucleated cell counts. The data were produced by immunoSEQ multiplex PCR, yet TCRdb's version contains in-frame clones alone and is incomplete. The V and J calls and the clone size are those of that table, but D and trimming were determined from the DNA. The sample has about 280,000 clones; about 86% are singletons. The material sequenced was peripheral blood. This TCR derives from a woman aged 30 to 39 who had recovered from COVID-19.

CDR3 amino acids: CASSLSGVYAEAFF. In DNA form, the CDR3 reads TGTGCCAGCAGTTTATCAGGGGTTTATGCTGAAGCTTTCTTT. V and J are TRBV27 and TRBJ1-1; D perhaps matches TRBD1 (5 bases). The CDR3 has 14 residues. The germline V gene encodes CDR1 MNHEY and CDR2 SMNVEV (reference sequence). The V end lost 0 bases, the J end lost 6 bases, and 11 bases lay between the germline ends.